One and the same sample provided the 6 T cell receptor beta chains below, sequenced in a study of blood T cell repertoires in COVID-19. Libraries were prepared by immunoSEQ multiplex PCR; TCRdb keeps only in-frame clonotypes and omits some of them. The sample has 140,000 or so clones, about 80% seen once. The sample consisted of peripheral blood. Every receptor here comes from a woman of 80 years or more with acute or convalescent COVID-19.

The chain recombines TRBV30 with TRBJ2-7, with 7 bases lining up with TRBD1. The V gene end was trimmed by 4 bases and the J gene end by 4 bases; junction bases not matched to a gene: 7. In germline, CDR1 is GTSNPN, CDR2 SVGIG (reference sequence). The CDR3 loop spans 13 amino acids. In DNA form, the CDR3 reads TGTGCCTGGAACCGGGACAGTTTATACGAGCAGTACTTC. Translating gives CAWNRDSLYEQYF.

This clone turned up a few times. J is TRBJ2-3 and V is TRBV7-9, with 9 positions matching TRBD2. In germline, CDR1 is SEHNR, CDR2 FQNEAQ (reference sequence). The trim removed 5 bases at V and 2 bases at J, leaving 8 bases unmatched. The CDR3 contains 16 residues. The CDR3 here is CASSEGLAGPTDTQYF. The CDR3 bases are TGTGCCAGCAGCGAGGGGCTAGCGGGACCCACAGATACGCAGTATTTT.

The V call is TRBV4-2, the J call TRBJ1-5; 12 bases agree with TRBD1. Germline V CDR1 and CDR2: LGHNA, YNFKEQ. Trimming at V came to 1 base and at J to 6 bases, leaving 4 bases not matched to a gene. CDR3 length equals 16 residues. In DNA form, the CDR3 reads TGTGCCAGCAGCCAAGTCGGGACAGGGGGCCGTCAGCCCCAGCATTTT. This sequence encodes CASSQVGTGGRQPQHF.

This chain uses TRBV18 with TRBJ1-1; TRBD1 matches 8 bases. The CDR3 covers 15 residues. The germline CDR1 and CDR2 sequences are KGHSH and LQKENI. The trim removed 3 bases at V and 5 bases at J, leaving 8 bases unmatched. The CDR3 region has the DNA TGTGCCAGCTCACCCGGGACAGGAGGTGGTACTGAAGCTTTCTTT. Amino acids: CASSPGTGGGTEAFF. Supplemented by reference TRBV18 and TRBJ1-1, the full variable domain reads NAGVMQNPRHLVRRRGQEARLRCSPMKGHSHVYWYRQLPEEGLKFMVYLQKENIIDESGMPKERFSAEFPKEGPSILRIQQVVRGDSAAYFCASSPGTGGGTEAFFGQGTRLTVV.

V and J are TRBV5-1 and TRBJ1-2, with a tentative D call TRBD1 (5 bases). Germline V CDR1 and CDR2: SGHRS, YFSETQ. This CDR3 is built from 13 residues. The V end was cut by 4 bases, the J end by 6 bases, with 13 bases between. The CDR3 DNA sequence: TGCGCCAGCAGCCTCCAGGGTAAGGATGGCTACACCTTC. Translated, it gives CASSLQGKDGYTF.

V is TRBV4-1 and J is TRBJ2-2; a possible D gene is TRBD2 (6 bases). The V gene's germline CDR1 is MGHRA and CDR2 YSYEKL. V was shortened by 1 base and J by 1 base, with 16 bases between the two germline ends. The CDR3 runs to 18 residues. DNA for the CDR3: TGCGCCAGCAGCCAAGGTGGAGGGGTCCTGTTGAACACCGGGGAGCTGTTTTTT. It specifies CASSQGGGVLLNTGELFF.